The 7 T cell receptor beta chains presented below share a single source sample, sequenced in a study of blood T cell repertoires in COVID-19 (dated by TCRdb to 2020 to 2021). The library was generated by the immunoSEQ multiplex PCR assay. Sourced from immuneACCESS, this table was stored by TCRdb with only in-frame sequences that have V and J called. A share of the clones is absent; for the studies checked, an unresolved V gene accounts for under half, and the remainder has no known explanation. The sample has 150,000 to 200,000 clones on record, roughly nine tenths of them singletons. The ten top clones hold around 9.9% of the sample. Sequencing was done on a sample of peripheral blood. These receptors originate from a woman in her sixties or seventies with COVID-19, enrolled during active disease.

A single count supports this clone. The chain links TRBV10-1 to TRBJ2-7, with D possibly being TRBD2 (5 bases). CDR3 length equals 14 residues. The V end was cut by 6 bases, the J end by 6 bases, with 18 bases between. Germline lookup yields CDR1 WNHNN and CDR2 SYGVQD (reference sequence). The CDR3 nucleotides read TGCGCCAGCAGACAGTTTCGGGAAGGGAGCGAGCAGTACTTC. It translates to CASRQFREGSEQYF.

The CDR3 here is CASSLPSYGYTF. Here the CDR3 DNA reads TGTGCCAGCAGCTTGCCCAGCTATGGCTACACCTTC. The gene calls are TRBV5-5 and TRBJ1-2; no firm D call. In germline, CDR1 is SGHKS, CDR2 YYEKEE (reference sequence). Trimming shortened V by 1 base and J by 4 bases, and 5 bases separated the two germline ends. The CDR3 consists of 12 residues.

The chain links TRBV29-1 to TRBJ1-5; D may be TRBD1 (6 bases). Looked up from germline, CDR1 is SQVTM and CDR2 is ANQGSEA. The CDR3 extends over 14 amino acids. Trimming took 4 bases from V and 9 from J, leaving 19 bases between them. The CDR3: CSVVVAGAIGPQHF. The CDR3 DNA reads as TGCAGCGTTGTAGTCGCAGGGGCAATTGGGCCCCAGCATTTT.

The V call is TRBV7-2, the J call TRBJ1-2; the match to TRBD1 covers 9 bases. This CDR3 contains 14 residues. The V gene end was trimmed by 3 bases and the J gene end by 8 bases; junction bases not matched to a gene: 7. Looked up from germline, CDR1 is SGHTA and CDR2 is FQGNSA. The CDR3 nucleotides read TGTGCCAGCAGCTTGATGACAGGGGGACGGGGCTACACCTTC. As protein: CASSLMTGGRGYTF.

This chain connects TRBV11-2 to TRBJ1-5; D unclear. Deletions cut 5 bases from V and 1 base from J, with 12 bases between. The CDR3 extends over 15 amino acids. Germline lookup yields CDR1 SGHAT and CDR2 FQNNGV. The CDR3 here is CASSPSFRSNQPQHF. The CDR3 DNA sequence: TGTGCCAGCAGCCCTAGTTTTAGAAGCAATCAGCCCCAGCATTTT. Variable domain in full (rest from reference TRBV11-2 and TRBJ1-5): EAGVAQSPRYKIIEKRQSVAFWCNPISGHATLYWYQQILGQGPKLLIQFQNNGVVDDSQLPKDRFSAERLKGVDSTLKIQPAKLEDSAVYLCASSPSFRSNQPQHFGDGTRLSIL.

V and J are TRBV4-3 and TRBJ1-6; D gene unclear. Germline-derived CDR1 and CDR2 are LGHNA and YSLEER. The V end lost 1 base, the J end lost 4 bases, and 8 bases lay between the germline ends. This CDR3 region has 15 residues. The CDR3 DNA reads TGCGCCAGCAGCCAAGGGTTACAGTATAATTCACCCCTCCACTTT. Translating it yields CASSQGLQYNSPLHF.

This chain uses TRBV6-1 with TRBJ2-7, with D uncertain. This CDR3 has 12 amino acids. Trimming removed 1 base at V and 6 bases at J, with 7 bases between. In germline, CDR1 is MNHNS, CDR2 SASEGT. This CDR3 is CASSEVTSEQYF. DNA of the CDR3: TGTGCCAGCAGTGAAGTCACATCCGAGCAGTACTTC.